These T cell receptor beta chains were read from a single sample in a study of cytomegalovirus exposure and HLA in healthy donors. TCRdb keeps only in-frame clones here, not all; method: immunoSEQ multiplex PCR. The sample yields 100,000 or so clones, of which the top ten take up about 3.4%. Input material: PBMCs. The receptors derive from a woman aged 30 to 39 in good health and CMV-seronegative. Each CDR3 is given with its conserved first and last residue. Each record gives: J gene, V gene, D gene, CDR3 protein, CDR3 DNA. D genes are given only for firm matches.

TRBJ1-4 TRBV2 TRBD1 CASRMGQGWYTEKLFF TGTGCCAGCAGGATGGGACAGGGTTGGTACACTGAAAAACTGTTTTTT
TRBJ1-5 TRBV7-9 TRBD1 CASSSTGEHQPQHF TGTGCCAGCAGCTCGACAGGGGAACATCAGCCCCAGCATTTT
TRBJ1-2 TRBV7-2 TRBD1 CASSLRTGRDNYGYTF TGTGCCAGCAGCCTACGGACAGGGAGGGATAACTATGGCTACACCTTC
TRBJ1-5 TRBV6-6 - CASSYTLTGNQPQHF TGTGCCAGCAGTTACACCCTAACAGGGAATCAGCCCCAGCATTTT
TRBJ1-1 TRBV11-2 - CASSPRTGAGDAEAFF TGTGCCAGCAGCCCCCGGACGGGCGCGGGGGACGCTGAAGCTTTCTTT
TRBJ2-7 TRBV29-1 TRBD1 CSVAGTGGGEQYF TGCAGCGTTGCCGGGACAGGGGGAGGCGAGCAGTACTTC
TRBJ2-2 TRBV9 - CASSAQTGQNTGELFF TGTGCCAGCAGCGCACAAACGGGACAGAACACCGGGGAGCTGTTTTTT
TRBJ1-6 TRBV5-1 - CASSAGQSNSPLHF TGCGCCAGCAGCGCGGGCCAGTCAAATTCACCCCTCCACTTT
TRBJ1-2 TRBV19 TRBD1 CASRDRAGGYTF TGTGCCAGTAGGGACAGGGCAGGTGGCTACACCTTC
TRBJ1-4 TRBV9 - CASSAGAGVATNEKLFF TGTGCCAGCAGCGCAGGGGCAGGGGTTGCAACTAATGAAAAACTGTTTTTT
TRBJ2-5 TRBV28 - CASSFERWETQYF TGTGCCAGCAGTTTCGAGAGGTGGGAGACCCAGTACTTC
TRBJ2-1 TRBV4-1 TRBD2 CASSTDRGGAYNEQFF TGCGCCAGCAGCACCGATCGCGGGGGGGCCTACAATGAGCAGTTCTTC
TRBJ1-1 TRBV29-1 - CSVEGTFMNTEAFF TGCAGCGTTGAAGGGACATTCATGAACACTGAAGCTTTCTTT
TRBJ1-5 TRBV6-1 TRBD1 CASKGQGASPGPQHF TGTGCCAGCAAAGGACAGGGGGCCTCTCCGGGGCCCCAGCATTTT
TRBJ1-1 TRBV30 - CAWSVRESEAFF TGTGCCTGGAGTGTACGGGAAAGTGAAGCTTTCTTT
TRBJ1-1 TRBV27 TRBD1 CASSHRGTEAFF TGTGCCAGCAGCCACAGGGGAACTGAAGCTTTCTTT
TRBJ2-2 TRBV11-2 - CASSFSSGELFF TGTGCCAGCAGCTTTTCTTCCGGGGAGCTGTTTTTT
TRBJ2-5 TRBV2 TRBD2 CASSALAGYRETQYF TGTGCCAGCAGCGCCCTAGCGGGGTATAGGGAGACCCAGTACTTC
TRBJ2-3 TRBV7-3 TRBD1 CASSLTAGGADTQYF TGTGCCAGCAGCTTAACGGCAGGGGGCGCAGATACGCAGTATTTT
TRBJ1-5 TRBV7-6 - CASSLGQSNQPQHF TGTGCCAGCAGCTTAGGGCAGAGCAATCAGCCCCAGCATTTT